One and the same sample provided the 10 T cell receptor beta chains below, sequenced in a study of T-cell reconstitution after alpha-beta-depleted transplantation in children. This sample's TCRbeta library carried unique molecular identifier barcodes. In TCRdb, the PCR reads were re-called with MiXCR into one record per CDR3 protein. This repertoire shows just under 550,000 distinct CDR3 sequences, roughly 18% found once; its top ten account for approximately 3%. The sample here was PBMCs from the stem cell graft donor, taken from the stem cell graft. The receptors come from a human donor who donated a stem cell graft to a child with acute lymphoblastic leukemia.

This clonotype came up a few times. The V gene is TRBV4-2, the J gene TRBJ2-1; possible D gene TRBD1, 5 bases. Trimming stripped 2 bases from V and 5 bases from J, with 10 bases between. The CDR3 sequence is 14 residues long. In germline, CDR1 is LGHNA, CDR2 YNFKEQ. The CDR3 sequence: CASSQSKGNNEQFF. The DNA of the CDR3 is TGTGCCAGCAGCCAATCCAAGGGGAACAATGAGCAGTTCTTC.

This clonotype occurred a few times. The rearrangement joins TRBV12-3 or TRBV12-4 to TRBJ2-1, with 7 bases that match TRBD1. The CDR3 has 13 amino acids. V shed 6 bases, J shed 10 bases, and the junction held 9 bases outside the gene matches. In DNA form, the CDR3 reads TGTGCCAGCAGCTCAGCGACAGGGCCCGAGCAGTTCTTC. It codes for CASSSATGPEQFF.

The V gene is TRBV19, the J gene TRBJ1-2, with TRBD1 matching 7 bases. V shed 5 bases and J 4 bases; nucleotides not matched to a gene: 7. Germline V gene sequence: CDR1 LNHDA, CDR2 SQIVND (reference sequence). The CDR3 is 14 amino acids. CDR3 DNA sequence: TGTGCCAGTAGTGCCACAGGGGCGTCCTATGGCTACACCTTC. Its protein product is CASSATGASYGYTF.

This clonotype was seen a handful of times. The rearrangement links TRBV5-1 to TRBJ2-2; 8 bases match TRBD1. CDR3 length equals 15 residues. The germline CDR1 and CDR2 sequences are SGHRS and YFSETQ. The J segment lost 5 bases and the V segment lost 2 bases, leaving 5 bases of the junction unmatched. The CDR3 loop reads CASSFGQGETGELFF. DNA of the CDR3: TGCGCCAGCAGCTTCGGACAGGGAGAGACCGGGGAGCTGTTTTTT.

This clonotype was counted between two and nine times. The chain's CDR3 is CSVRGWAGGFDEQFF. The CDR3 nucleotides are TGCAGCGTACGGGGTTGGGCAGGGGGCTTCGATGAGCAGTTCTTC. The rearrangement joins TRBV29-1 to TRBJ2-1; 8 positions match TRBD1. CDR3 length: 15 residues. Germline V CDR1 and CDR2: SQVTM, ANQGSEA. The J segment lost 8 bases and the V segment lost 6 bases, leaving 15 bases of the junction unmatched.

The genes are TRBV7-9 and TRBJ2-1, with TRBD2 identical over 8 bases. J lost 4 bases, V lost 1 base, and 6 bases had no gene match. From germline, CDR1 is SEHNR and CDR2 FQNEAQ (reference sequence). This CDR3 contains 16 residues. Here the CDR3 DNA reads TGTGCCAGCAGCTTAGGAGGGCAGCGGGGGTACAATGAGCAGTTCTTC. Translating gives CASSLGGQRGYNEQFF.

There are many counts of this clonotype. The chain joins TRBV12-3 or TRBV12-4 to TRBJ1-1; TRBD1 matches 8 bases. The CDR3 consists of 13 residues. The J segment lost 4 bases and the V segment lost 5 bases, leaving 3 bases of the junction unmatched. The CDR3 spells CASSGQGGTEAFF. CDR3 coding DNA: TGTGCCAGCAGTGGACAGGGAGGCACTGAAGCTTTCTTT.

This chain uses TRBV5-1 with TRBJ2-5; weak D call: TRBD2 (6 bases). The CDR3 spans 14 residues. The ends were cut back, 3 bases at V and 5 bases at J, with 14 bases in the middle. The germline gives CDR1 SGHRS, CDR2 YFSETQ. The CDR3 DNA reads as TGCGCCAGCAGCTACGAGGGGAGGACGGAGACCCAGTACTTC. Translated, it gives CASSYEGRTETQYF.

The chain carries TRBV12-3 or TRBV12-4 and TRBJ2-1; 12 positions agree with TRBD2. J gave up 9 bases and V 6 bases, and 12 bases lay outside the gene matches. This CDR3 comprises 16 residues. The CDR3 coding sequence is TGTGCCAGCAGGCCATTGACTAGCGGGAGCTCGGTTGAGCAGTTCTTC. Residues: CASRPLTSGSSVEQFF.

This clonotype turned up a few times. The chain joins TRBV12-3 or TRBV12-4 to TRBJ2-7; TRBD2 agrees at 7 bases. Germline trimming cut 0 bases from V and 5 bases from J; bases unmatched to any gene: 4. This CDR3 region has 14 residues. CDR3 loop: CASSLAGGPDEQYF. CDR3 nucleotides: TGTGCCAGCAGTTTAGCGGGAGGGCCTGACGAGCAGTACTTC.